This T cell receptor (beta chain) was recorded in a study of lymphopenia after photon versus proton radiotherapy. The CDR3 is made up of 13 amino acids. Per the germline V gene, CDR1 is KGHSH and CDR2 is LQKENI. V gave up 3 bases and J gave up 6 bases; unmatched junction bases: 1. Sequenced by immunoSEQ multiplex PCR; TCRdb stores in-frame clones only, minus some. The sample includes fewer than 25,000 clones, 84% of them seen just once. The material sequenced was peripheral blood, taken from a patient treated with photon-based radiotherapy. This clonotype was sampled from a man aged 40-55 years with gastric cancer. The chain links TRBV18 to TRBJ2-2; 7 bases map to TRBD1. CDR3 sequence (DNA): TGTGCCAGCTCACCGCAGGGGGCCGGGGAGCTGTTTTTT. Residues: CASSPQGAGELFF.